Listed here are 10 T cell receptor beta chains from one sample, sequenced in a study of identical twins. Each CDR3 protein is one row after TCRdb ran MiXCR on the 5' RACE reads. Here the sample spans around 240,000 distinct CDR3 sequences, roughly 7% being singletons. The data also belong to a second study, concerning yellow fever vaccine responses in identical twins.

The specimen was memory (CD45RO+) T cells sorted from blood. These receptors originate from a young woman in good health.

This clonotype has a handful of counts. V usage is TRBV10-1 and J usage is TRBJ2-2, with 11 positions matching TRBD1. The CDR3 is 20 residues long. The germline V gene encodes CDR1 WNHNN and CDR2 SYGVQD (reference sequence). The V gene end was trimmed by 0 bases and the J gene end by 2 bases; junction bases not matched to a gene: 11. The CDR3 DNA follows: TGCGCCAGCAGTGAGTCCTTAGTAACTGGACAGGGGGCCAACACCGGGGAGCTGTTTTTT. This translates into CASSESLVTGQGANTGELFF.

This clonotype showed up many times. The chain is built from TRBV20-1 and TRBJ2-7; TRBD2 is a possible D gene (6 bases). The CDR3 loop spans 13 amino acids. Germline values: CDR1 DFQATT, CDR2 SNEGSKA (reference sequence). V gave up 4 bases and J gave up 2 bases, with 12 bases separating them. CDR3 region: CSATIAEPYEQYF. The CDR3 DNA sequence: TGCAGTGCTACCATAGCGGAGCCCTACGAGCAGTACTTC.

A few counts support this clonotype. This chain links TRBV13 with TRBJ1-2; D perhaps matches TRBD1 (5 bases). This CDR3 has 15 amino acids. Germline lookup yields CDR1 PRHDT and CDR2 FYEKMQ (reference sequence). V lost 5 bases and J lost 0, with 13 bases in between. CDR3 sequence: CASSLGGVPNYGYTF. The CDR3 DNA follows: TGTGCCAGCAGCCTGGGAGGGGTCCCTAACTATGGCTACACCTTC. Based on the CDR3 plus reference TRBV13 and TRBJ1-2, the full variable domain is AAGVIQSPRHLIKEKRETATLKCYPIPRHDTVYWYQQGPGQDPQFLISFYEKMQSDKGSIPDRFSAQQFSDYHSELNMSSLELGDSALYFCASSLGGVPNYGYTFGSGTRLTVV.

This clonotype has only a few counts. This chain links TRBV6-5 with TRBJ2-5; D is undetermined. V lost 3 bases and J lost 3, with 11 bases in between. The CDR3 sequence is 14 residues long. Germline CDR1 is MNHEY and CDR2 is SVGAGI. Here the CDR3 reads CASSYPQLKETQYF. The CDR3 region has the DNA TGTGCCAGCAGTTATCCTCAGCTAAAAGAGACCCAGTACTTC.

In this sample, this clonotype turned up many times. The chain has TRBV20-1 and TRBJ2-3, with 7 bases aligning to TRBD2. The V and J ends lost 6 bases and 2 bases, in that order; junction bases with no gene match: 5. The CDR3 length is 13 residues. Germline CDR1 reads DFQATT; CDR2 reads SNEGSKA (reference sequence). CDR3 coding DNA: TGCAGTGCCGCCGGGACTAACACAGATACGCAGTATTTT. This translates into CSAAGTNTDTQYF.

This clonotype was recorded many times. The chain has TRBV5-1 and TRBJ2-5; possible D gene TRBD1, 7 bases. V lost 7 bases to trimming and J lost 7 bases, with 29 bases between them. Germline values: CDR1 SGHRS, CDR2 YFSETQ. There are 17 residues in the CDR3. CDR3 protein: CASREPRGALGEGTQYF. The CDR3 bases are TGCGCCAGCCGCGAACCCAGGGGGGCCCTAGGAGAAGGGACCCAGTACTTC.

The chain employs TRBV12-3 or TRBV12-4 and TRBJ1-3; D is perhaps TRBD1 (6 bases). The CDR3 has 14 residues. With 6 bases removed from V and 0 bases from J, the gap between germline ends came to 9 bases. The CDR3, as DNA: TGTGCCAGCAGGCCGGACAGCTCTGGAAACACCATATATTTT. This sequence encodes CASRPDSSGNTIYF.

This clonotype appeared many times. This chain connects TRBV15 to TRBJ2-3; no reliable D call. The V gene lost 3 bases and the J gene lost 0 bases, with 13 bases spanning the gap. Germline loops: CDR1 LNHNV, CDR2 YYDKDF (reference sequence). The CDR3 spans 16 residues. The CDR3 DNA sequence: TGTGCCACCAGCAGGGAGACGGGCCTTAGCACAGATACGCAGTATTTT. Translated: CATSRETGLSTDTQYF.

This clonotype was detected only a few times. The CDR3 is CASSPGASSYEQYF. The CDR3 DNA sequence: TGCGCCAGCAGCCCCGGGGCGAGCTCCTACGAGCAGTACTTC. This chain links TRBV5-1 with TRBJ2-7; the D gene could be TRBD1 or TRBD2 (5 bases each). CDR1 is SGHRS, CDR2 YFSETQ, per germline. Trimming removed 4 bases at V and 0 bases at J, with 11 bases between. The CDR3 consists of 14 residues.

This clonotype appeared a few times. The V call is TRBV7-6, the J call TRBJ2-1; 9 bases map to TRBD1. V was pared by 3 bases and J by 4 bases, with 7 bases of the junction left unmatched. Germline V CDR1 and CDR2: SGHVS, FNYEAQ. The CDR3 is 16 residues long. The CDR3 nucleotides read TGTGCCAGCAGCTTGGGACCGACAGGGGGGTACAATGAGCAGTTCTTC. This gives the protein CASSLGPTGGYNEQFF.